This passage covers 6 T cell receptor beta chains from one sample sequenced in a study of glioma-infiltrating T cells after dendritic cell vaccination. This table comes from immunoSEQ multiplex PCR, and its TCRdb copy is limited to in-frame clones, with some not included. The profile shows around 92,000 clones, 75% to 90% of them singletons. Noted time point: after dendritic cell vaccination, including at tumor progression/relapse. Source: blood, taken after dendritic cell vaccination. These TCRs come from a human donor with glioblastoma.

The chain combines TRBV27 with TRBJ1-2; D remains unclear. Trimming removed 0 bases at V and 5 bases at J, with 13 bases between. There are 15 residues in the CDR3. CDR1 and CDR2 from the germline V gene are MNHEY and SMNVEV (reference sequence). CDR3 in amino acids: CASSLSWGAPYGYTF. In DNA, the CDR3 is TGTGCCAGCAGTTTATCCTGGGGAGCTCCGTATGGCTACACCTTC.

The chain is built from TRBV2 and TRBJ1-1, with 7 nucleotides matching TRBD1. CDR3 length: 13 residues. V gave up 6 bases and J gave up 5 bases; unmatched junction bases: 6. Germline V gives CDR1 SNHLY, CDR2 FYNNEI. CDR3 nucleotide sequence: TGTGCCAGCAGCCAAACAGGGGATACTGAAGCTTTCTTT. It encodes CASSQTGDTEAFF.

The rearrangement uses TRBV6-1 and TRBJ1-4; 10 bases fit TRBD1. Per germline, CDR1 MNHNS and CDR2 SASEGT. The CDR3 loop spans 19 amino acids. After removal of 2 bases from V and 4 bases from J, the junction contained 13 bases not matched to a gene. This chain's CDR3 is CASSERDRGALARNEKLFF. The CDR3 coding sequence is TGTGCCAGCAGTGAAAGGGACAGGGGCGCACTGGCCCGTAATGAAAAACTGTTTTTT.

The V gene is TRBV27, the J gene TRBJ2-5, with a weak D call TRBD2 (5 bases). Looked up from germline, CDR1 is MNHEY and CDR2 is SMNVEV (reference sequence). The CDR3 totals 14 residues. Trimming cost V 5 bases and J 3 bases, with 13 bases left between them. DNA for the CDR3: TGTGCCAGCAGTCCTTCGGGGTGGGAAGAGACCCAGTACTTC. Translating gives CASSPSGWEETQYF.

This clone has only one observation. The chain uses TRBV11-2 and TRBJ2-7, with D unresolved. The CDR3 has 14 residues. The V end was cut by 3 bases, the J end by 2 bases, with 11 bases between. The germline V gene encodes CDR1 SGHAT and CDR2 FQNNGV. CDR3 bases: TGTGCCAGCAGCTTCGACTTCTCTGCCTACGAGCAGTACTTC. It codes for CASSFDFSAYEQYF.

The genes are TRBV19 and TRBJ1-6; the match to TRBD1 covers 8 bases. V was pared by 1 base and J by 7 bases, with 12 bases of the junction left unmatched. This CDR3 has 18 residues. CDR1 is LNHDA, CDR2 SQIVND, per germline (reference sequence). CDR3 sequence reads: CASSIGPFRGRRNSPLHF. CDR3 DNA: TGTGCCAGTAGTATAGGCCCCTTCAGGGGGCGAAGAAATTCACCCCTCCACTTT. The full variable domain, its missing parts supplied by reference TRBV19 and TRBJ1-6, is DGGITQSPKYLFRKEGQNVTLSCEQNLNHDAMYWYRQDPGQGLRLIYYSQIVNDFQKGDIAEGYSVSREKKESFPLTVTSAQKNPTAFYLCASSIGPFRGRRNSPLHFGNGTRLTVT.